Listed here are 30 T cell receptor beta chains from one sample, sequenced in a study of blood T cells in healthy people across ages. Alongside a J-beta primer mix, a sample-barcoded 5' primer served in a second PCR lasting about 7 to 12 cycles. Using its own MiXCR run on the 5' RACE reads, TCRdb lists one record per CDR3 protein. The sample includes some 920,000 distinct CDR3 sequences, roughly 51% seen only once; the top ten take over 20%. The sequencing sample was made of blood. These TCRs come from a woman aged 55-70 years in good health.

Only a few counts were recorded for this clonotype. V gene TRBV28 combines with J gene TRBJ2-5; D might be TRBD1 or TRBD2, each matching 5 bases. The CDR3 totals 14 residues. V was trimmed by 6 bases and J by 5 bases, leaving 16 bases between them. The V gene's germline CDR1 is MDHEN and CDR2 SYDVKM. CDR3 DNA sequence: TGTGCCAGCAGAGTTATGGGGGAGACGGAGACCCAGTACTTC. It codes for CASRVMGETETQYF. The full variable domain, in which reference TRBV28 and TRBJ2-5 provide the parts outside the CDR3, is DVKVTQSSRYLVKRTGEKVFLECVQDMDHENMFWYRQDPGLGLRLIYFSYDVKMKEKGDIPEGYSVSREKKERFSLILESASTNQTSMYLCASRVMGETETQYFGPGTRLLVL.

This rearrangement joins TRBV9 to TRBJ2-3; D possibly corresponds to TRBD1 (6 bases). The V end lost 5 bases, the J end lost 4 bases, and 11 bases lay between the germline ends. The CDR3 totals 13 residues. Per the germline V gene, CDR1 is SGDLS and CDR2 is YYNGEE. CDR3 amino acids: CASSARGSDTQYF. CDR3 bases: TGTGCCAGCAGTGCCAGGGGTTCAGATACGCAGTATTTT.

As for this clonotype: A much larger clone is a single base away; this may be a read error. The CDR3 is CASSWVSTDTQYF. CDR3 coding DNA: TGTGCCAGCAGTTGGGTCAGCACAGATACGCAGTATTTT. This chain joins TRBV28 and TRBJ2-3; D not certain. The V end was cut by 4 bases, the J end by 0 bases, with 5 bases between. CDR1 is MDHEN, CDR2 SYDVKM, per germline. This CDR3 contains 13 residues.

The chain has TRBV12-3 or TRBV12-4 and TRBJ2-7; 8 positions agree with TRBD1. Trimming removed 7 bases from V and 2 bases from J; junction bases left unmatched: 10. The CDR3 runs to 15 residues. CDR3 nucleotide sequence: TGTGCCAGCACCAAAGACAGGGGCCTTCCCTACGAGCAGTACTTC. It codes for CASTKDRGLPYEQYF.

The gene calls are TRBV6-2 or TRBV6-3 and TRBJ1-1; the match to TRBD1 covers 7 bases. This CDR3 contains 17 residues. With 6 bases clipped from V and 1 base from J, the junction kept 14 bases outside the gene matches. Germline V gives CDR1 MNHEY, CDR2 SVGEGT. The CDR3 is CASSDRGRGTTNTEAFF. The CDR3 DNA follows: TGTGCCAGCAGCGATAGGGGGCGCGGAACAACGAACACTGAAGCTTTCTTT.

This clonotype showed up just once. CDR3 bases: TGCAGTGCTCGCCTTTGGGCGGGGGGGGGCGAGCAGTACTTC. Protein product: CSARLWAGGGEQYF. The chain carries TRBV20-1 and TRBJ2-7; 9 positions agree with TRBD2. This CDR3 comprises 14 residues. J gave up 6 bases and V 5 bases, and 11 bases lay outside the gene matches. Germline loops: CDR1 DFQATT, CDR2 SNEGSKA (reference sequence).

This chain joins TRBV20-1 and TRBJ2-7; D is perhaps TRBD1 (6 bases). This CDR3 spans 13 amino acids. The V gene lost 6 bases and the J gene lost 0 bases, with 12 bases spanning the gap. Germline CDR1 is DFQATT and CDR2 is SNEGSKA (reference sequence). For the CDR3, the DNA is TGCAGTGCACAGGACAGCAACTCCTACGAGCAGTACTTC. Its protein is CSAQDSNSYEQYF.

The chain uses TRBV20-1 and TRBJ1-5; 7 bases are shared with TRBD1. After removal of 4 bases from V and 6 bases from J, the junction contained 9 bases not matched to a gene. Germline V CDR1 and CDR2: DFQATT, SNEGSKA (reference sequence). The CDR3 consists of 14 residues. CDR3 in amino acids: CSANRGGVGQPQHF. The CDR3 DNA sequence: TGCAGTGCTAACAGGGGAGGGGTGGGTCAGCCCCAGCATTTT.

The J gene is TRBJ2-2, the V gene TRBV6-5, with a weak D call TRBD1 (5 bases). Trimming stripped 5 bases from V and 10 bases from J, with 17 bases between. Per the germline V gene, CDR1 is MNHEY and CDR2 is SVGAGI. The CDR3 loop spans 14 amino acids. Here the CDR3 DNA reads TGTGCCAGCAGTGTGCAGGGAAACGTCGAGGAGCTGTTTTTT. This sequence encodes CASSVQGNVEELFF.

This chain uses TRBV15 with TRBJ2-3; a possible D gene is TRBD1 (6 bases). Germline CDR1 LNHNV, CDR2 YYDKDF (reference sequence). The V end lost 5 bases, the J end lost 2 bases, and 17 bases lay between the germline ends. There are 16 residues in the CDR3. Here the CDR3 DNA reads TGTGCCACCAGCCGAGGGTCAGGGGCCCCCACAGATACGCAGTATTTT. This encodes CATSRGSGAPTDTQYF.

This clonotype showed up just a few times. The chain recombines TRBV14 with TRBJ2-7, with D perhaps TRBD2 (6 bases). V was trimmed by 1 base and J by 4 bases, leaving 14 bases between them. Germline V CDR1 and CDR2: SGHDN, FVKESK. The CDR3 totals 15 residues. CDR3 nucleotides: TGTGCCAGCAGCCAAGGGCCGGGGGATTGGTACGAGCAGTACTTC. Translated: CASSQGPGDWYEQYF.

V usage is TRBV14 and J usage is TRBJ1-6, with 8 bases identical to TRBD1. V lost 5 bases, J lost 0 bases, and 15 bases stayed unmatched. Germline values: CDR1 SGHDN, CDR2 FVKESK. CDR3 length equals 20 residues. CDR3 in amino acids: CASSAHWTGRFSSYNSPLHF. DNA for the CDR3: TGTGCCAGCAGCGCGCACTGGACAGGGCGGTTCTCCTCCTATAATTCACCCCTCCACTTT. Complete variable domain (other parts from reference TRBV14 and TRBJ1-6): EAGVTQFPSHSVIEKGQTVTLRCDPISGHDNLYWYRRVMGKEIKFLLHFVKESKQDESGMPNNRFLAERTGGTYSTLKVQPAELEDSGVYFCASSAHWTGRFSSYNSPLHFGNGTRLTVT.

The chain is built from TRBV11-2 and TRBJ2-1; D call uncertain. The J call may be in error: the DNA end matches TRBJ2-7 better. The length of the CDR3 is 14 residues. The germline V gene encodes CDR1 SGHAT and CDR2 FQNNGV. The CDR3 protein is CASSFGLLYNEQYF. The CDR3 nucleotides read TGTGCCAGCAGCTTTGGTCTTCTCTACAATGAGCAGTACTTC.

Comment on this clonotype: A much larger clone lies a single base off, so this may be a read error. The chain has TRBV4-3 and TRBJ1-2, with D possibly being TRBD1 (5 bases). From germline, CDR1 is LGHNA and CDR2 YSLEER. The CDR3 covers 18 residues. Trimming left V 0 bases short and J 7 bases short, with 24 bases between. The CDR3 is CASSQDKDRGRQWSGYTF. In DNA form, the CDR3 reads TGCGCCAGCAGCCAAGATAAGGATAGGGGCCGACAGTGGAGTGGCTACACCTTC.

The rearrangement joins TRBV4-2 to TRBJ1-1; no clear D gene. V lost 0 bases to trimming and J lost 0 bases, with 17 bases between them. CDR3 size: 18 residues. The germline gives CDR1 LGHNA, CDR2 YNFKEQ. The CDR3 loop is CASSQEAALTTVNTEAFF. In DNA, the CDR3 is TGTGCCAGCAGCCAAGAGGCCGCCCTAACCACCGTGAACACTGAAGCTTTCTTT.

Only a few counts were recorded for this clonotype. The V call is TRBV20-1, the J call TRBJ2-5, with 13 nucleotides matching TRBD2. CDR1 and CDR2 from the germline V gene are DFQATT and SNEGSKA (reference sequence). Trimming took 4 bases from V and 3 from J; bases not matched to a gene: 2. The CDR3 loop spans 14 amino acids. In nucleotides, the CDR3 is TGCAGTGCTACCGGGACTAGCGGGGAAGAGACCCAGTACTTC. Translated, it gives CSATGTSGEETQYF.

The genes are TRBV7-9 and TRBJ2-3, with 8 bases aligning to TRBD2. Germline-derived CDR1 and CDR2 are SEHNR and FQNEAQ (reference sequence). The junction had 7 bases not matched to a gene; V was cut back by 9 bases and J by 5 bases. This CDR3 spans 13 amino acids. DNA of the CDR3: TGTGCCAGTAGCGGGATTGGGGAAGATACGCAGTATTTT. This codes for CASSGIGEDTQYF.

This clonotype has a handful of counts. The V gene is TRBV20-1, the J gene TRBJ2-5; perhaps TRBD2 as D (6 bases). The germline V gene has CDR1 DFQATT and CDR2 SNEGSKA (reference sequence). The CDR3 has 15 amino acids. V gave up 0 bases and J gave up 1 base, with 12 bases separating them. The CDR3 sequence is CSARDSRDPQETQYF. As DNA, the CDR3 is TGCAGTGCTAGAGATTCGCGGGACCCCCAAGAGACCCAGTACTTC.

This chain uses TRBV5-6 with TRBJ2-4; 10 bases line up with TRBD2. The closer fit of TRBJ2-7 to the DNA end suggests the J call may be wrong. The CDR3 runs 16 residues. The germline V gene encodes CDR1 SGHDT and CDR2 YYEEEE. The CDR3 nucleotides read TGTGCCAGCGACCGGAGCGGGAGGGCCGGAGCCTACGAGCAGTACTTC. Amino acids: CASDRSGRAGAYEQYF.

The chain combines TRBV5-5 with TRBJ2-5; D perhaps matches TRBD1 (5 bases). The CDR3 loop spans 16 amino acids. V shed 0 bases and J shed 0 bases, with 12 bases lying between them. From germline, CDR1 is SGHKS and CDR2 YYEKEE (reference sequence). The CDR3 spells CASSLVSRVDQETQYF. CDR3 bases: TGTGCCAGCAGCTTGGTTTCCAGGGTAGACCAAGAGACCCAGTACTTC.

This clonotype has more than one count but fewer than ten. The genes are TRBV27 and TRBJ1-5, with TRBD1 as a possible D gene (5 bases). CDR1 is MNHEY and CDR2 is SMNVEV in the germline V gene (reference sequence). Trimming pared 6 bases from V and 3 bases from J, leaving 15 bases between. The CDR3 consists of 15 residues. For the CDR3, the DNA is TGTGCCAGCAGACCTTCGACAGCCTTCAATCAGCCCCAGCATTTT. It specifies CASRPSTAFNQPQHF.

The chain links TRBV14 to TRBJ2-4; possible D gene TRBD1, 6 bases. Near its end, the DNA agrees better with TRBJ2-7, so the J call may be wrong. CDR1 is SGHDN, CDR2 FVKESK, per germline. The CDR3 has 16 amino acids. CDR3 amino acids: CASSQELGRGGREQYF. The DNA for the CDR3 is TGTGCCAGCAGCCAAGAATTGGGCAGGGGCGGACGCGAGCAGTACTTC.

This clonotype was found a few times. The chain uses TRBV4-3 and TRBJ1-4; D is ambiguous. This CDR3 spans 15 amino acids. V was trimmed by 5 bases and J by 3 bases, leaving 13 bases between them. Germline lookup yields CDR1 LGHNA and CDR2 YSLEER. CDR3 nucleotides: TGCGCCAGCAGCATCGCCCGGTCGGCTAATGAAAAACTGTTTTTT. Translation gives CASSIARSANEKLFF.

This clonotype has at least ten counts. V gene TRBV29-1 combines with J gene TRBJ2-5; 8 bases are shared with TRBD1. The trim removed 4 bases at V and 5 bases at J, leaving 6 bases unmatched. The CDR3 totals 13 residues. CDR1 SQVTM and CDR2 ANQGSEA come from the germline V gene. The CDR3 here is CSVGQGSGETQYF. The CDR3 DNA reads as TGCAGCGTTGGACAGGGGAGTGGTGAGACCCAGTACTTC.

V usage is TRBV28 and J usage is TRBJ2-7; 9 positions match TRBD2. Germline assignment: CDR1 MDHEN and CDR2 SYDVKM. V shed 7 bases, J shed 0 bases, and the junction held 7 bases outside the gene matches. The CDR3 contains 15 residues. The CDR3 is CASTGLAIGSYEQYF. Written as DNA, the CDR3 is TGTGCCAGCACCGGACTAGCGATTGGCTCCTACGAGCAGTACTTC. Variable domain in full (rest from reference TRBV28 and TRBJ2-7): DVKVTQSSRYLVKRTGEKVFLECVQDMDHENMFWYRQDPGLGLRLIYFSYDVKMKEKGDIPEGYSVSREKKERFSLILESASTNQTSMYLCASTGLAIGSYEQYFGPGTRLTVT.

Here the CDR3 DNA reads TGTGCCACCAGCAGAGTGGTGAATCAGCCCCAGCATTTT. This codes for CATSRVVNQPQHF. J is TRBJ1-5 and V is TRBV15; D not resolved. Trimming removed 1 base at V and 4 bases at J, with 5 bases between. Germline CDR1 LNHNV, CDR2 YYDKDF (reference sequence). This CDR3 is 13 amino acids long.

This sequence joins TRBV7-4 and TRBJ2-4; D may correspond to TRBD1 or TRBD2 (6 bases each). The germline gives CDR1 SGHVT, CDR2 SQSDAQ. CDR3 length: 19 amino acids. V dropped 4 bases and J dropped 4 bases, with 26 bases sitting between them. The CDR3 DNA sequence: TGTGCCAGCAGCTCCCCGAAGAGGGGGGCCAGATTAGAGAAAAACATTCAGTACTTC. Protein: CASSSPKRGARLEKNIQYF. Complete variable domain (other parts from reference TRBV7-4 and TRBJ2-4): GAGVSQSPRYKVAKRGRDVALRCDSISGHVTLYWYRQTLGQGSEVLTYSQSDAQRDKSGRPSGRFSAERPERSVSTLKIQRTEQGDSAVYLCASSSPKRGARLEKNIQYFGAGTRLSVL.

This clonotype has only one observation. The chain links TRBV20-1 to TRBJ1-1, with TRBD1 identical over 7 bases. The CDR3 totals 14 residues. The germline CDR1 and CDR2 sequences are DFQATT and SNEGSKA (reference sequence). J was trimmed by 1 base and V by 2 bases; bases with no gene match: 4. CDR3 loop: CSARLTGANTEAFF. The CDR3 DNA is TGCAGTGCTAGACTCACAGGGGCGAACACTGAAGCTTTCTTT.

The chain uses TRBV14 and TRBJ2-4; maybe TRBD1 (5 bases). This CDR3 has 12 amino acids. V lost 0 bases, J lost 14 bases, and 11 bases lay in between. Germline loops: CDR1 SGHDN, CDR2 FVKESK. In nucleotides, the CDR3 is TGTGCCAGCAGCCAAGATTTCGCCAGGGAGTACTTC. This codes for CASSQDFAREYF.

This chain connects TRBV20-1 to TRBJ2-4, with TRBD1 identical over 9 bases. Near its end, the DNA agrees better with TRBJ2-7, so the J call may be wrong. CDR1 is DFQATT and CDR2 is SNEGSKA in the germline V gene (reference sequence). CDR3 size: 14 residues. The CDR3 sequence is CSAKIDRGRNEQYF. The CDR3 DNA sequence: TGCAGTGCTAAAATTGACAGGGGGAGGAACGAGCAGTACTTC.